A single sample gave rise to the 30 T cell receptor beta chains below, sequenced in a study of control samples from healthy donors and cancer patients. The data were produced by immunoSEQ multiplex PCR, yet TCRdb's version contains in-frame clones alone and is incomplete. The top ten hold 2.9% of the sample, which has some 65,000 clones, around four fifths seen once. The sequencing sample was made of PBMCs. These receptors were collected from a woman between 50 and 59 years old with lung cancer.

The chain couples TRBV18 to TRBJ1-5, with TRBD1 as a possible D gene (6 bases). The CDR3 is made up of 13 amino acids. Trimming removed 5 bases from V and 7 bases from J, with 12 bases in between. Per the germline V gene, CDR1 is KGHSH and CDR2 is LQKENI. The CDR3 DNA follows: TGTGCCAGCTCATCTACAGGGACCCAGCCCCAGCATTTT. It encodes CASSSTGTQPQHF.

V usage is TRBV30 and J usage is TRBJ2-2; no clear D gene. Per the germline V gene, CDR1 is GTSNPN and CDR2 is SVGIG (reference sequence). V was cut by 6 bases and J by 1 base, with 6 bases left in between. This CDR3 spans 12 amino acids. This CDR3 reads CACDRNTGELFF. The CDR3 nucleotides are TGTGCCTGCGACCGGAACACCGGGGAGCTGTTTTTT.

In DNA form, the CDR3 reads TGTGCCAGCAGCTTAAACCAGATCCCCAATTCACCCCTCCACTTT. Its protein product is CASSLNQIPNSPLHF. The genes are TRBV7-3 and TRBJ1-6; no reliable D call. Germline V gene data show CDR1 as SGHTA and CDR2 as FQGTGA. V was cut by 1 base and J by 7 bases, with 11 bases left in between. The CDR3 contains 15 residues.

The rearrangement links TRBV28 to TRBJ2-3; TRBD2 aligns across 9 bases. The CDR3 is 16 residues long. Germline V gene data show CDR1 as MDHEN and CDR2 as SYDVKM. Trimming took 8 bases from V and 4 from J; bases not matched to a gene: 13. The CDR3 spells CASASPIAGEPDTQYF. DNA for the CDR3: TGTGCCAGCGCTTCCCCGATAGCGGGAGAGCCAGATACGCAGTATTTT.

The chain combines TRBV5-1 with TRBJ1-1, with D unclear. CDR1 SGHRS and CDR2 YFSETQ come from the germline V gene. CDR3 length: 10 residues. V lost 8 bases and J 5 bases, leaving 7 bases between the germline ends. DNA for the CDR3: TGCGCCAGTTCCCTGACTGAAGCTTTCTTT. Protein product: CASSLTEAFF.

In its sample, this clone was seen a few times. J is TRBJ1-1 and V is TRBV15, with D hard to call. The CDR3 is 16 residues long. Germline V gene data show CDR1 as LNHNV and CDR2 as YYDKDF (reference sequence). Deletions cut 4 bases from V and 11 bases from J, with 26 bases between. This chain's CDR3 is CATSTHWNSVKVKAFF. As DNA, the CDR3 is TGTGCCACCAGCACGCATTGGAATAGCGTGAAGGTTAAGGCTTTCTTT.

The rearrangement uses TRBV9 and TRBJ2-1; D may match TRBD1 or TRBD2 (5 bases each). The germline V gene encodes CDR1 SGDLS and CDR2 YYNGEE. Trimming took off 0 bases at V and 4 bases at J, with 14 bases between the two ends. CDR3 size: 16 residues. CDR3 in DNA: TGTGCCAGCAGCGTAGGAACGGGACCGAGATACAATGAGCAGTTCTTC. It is translated as CASSVGTGPRYNEQFF.

CDR3 protein: CASSPGGQENYEQYF. DNA for the CDR3: TGTGCCAGCAGCCCGGGGGGGCAGGAGAACTACGAGCAGTACTTC. The chain recombines TRBV7-2 with TRBJ2-7; 8 nucleotides match TRBD2. CDR1 is SGHTA, CDR2 FQGNSA, per germline. Losses at the gene ends were 5 bases for V and 3 bases for J; bases not matched to a gene: 9. The CDR3 extends over 15 amino acids.

The table lists this clone with a few counts. V and J are TRBV5-1 and TRBJ2-1; TRBD2 aligns across 10 bases. The CDR3 runs to 15 residues. The germline gives CDR1 SGHRS, CDR2 YFSETQ. V was clipped by 2 bases and J by 4 bases; unmatched bases: 3. The DNA for the CDR3 is TGCGCCAGCAGCTTTAGCGGGGGGAATTACAATGAGCAGTTCTTC. Residues: CASSFSGGNYNEQFF.

Remarks on this clone: The germline gene is not matched at one end of the junction; a read error may be the cause. This rearrangement joins TRBV7-2 to TRBJ1-5; 8 bases are a match to TRBD1. CDR1 is SGHTA, CDR2 FQGNSA, per germline. The CDR3 totals 14 residues. CDR3 in DNA: TGTGCCAGCACCTTAGGGACAGGTGATCAGCCCCAGCATTTT. Protein sequence: CASTLGTGDQPQHF.

The genes are TRBV4-3 and TRBJ2-3, with D unresolved. Trimming removed 4 bases at V and 6 bases at J, with 5 bases between. The CDR3 is 11 amino acids. In germline, CDR1 is LGHNA, CDR2 YSLEER. The CDR3 DNA reads TGCGCCAGCAGCCTGGAGGATACGCAGTATTTT. It yields the protein CASSLEDTQYF.

This clone has only one observation. The chain uses TRBV27 and TRBJ2-5, with 13 bases lining up with TRBD2. V dropped 6 bases and J dropped 5; count of bases not matched to a gene: 15. Germline V lookup: CDR1 MNHEY, CDR2 SMNVEV (reference sequence). The CDR3 runs 18 residues. The CDR3 sequence: CASRSLAGGPVLLETQYF. The CDR3 bases are TGTGCCAGCAGGTCACTAGCGGGGGGGCCAGTATTATTGGAGACCCAGTACTTC.

The chain has TRBV6-2 or TRBV6-3 and TRBJ2-1; 9 bases match TRBD2. Germline CDR1 is MNHEY and CDR2 is SVGEGT. The CDR3 loop spans 15 amino acids. Trimming removed 4 bases from V and 10 bases from J; junction bases left unmatched: 11. This chain's CDR3 is CASSFSGGLAREQFF. CDR3 in DNA: TGTGCCAGCAGTTTTAGCGGGGGTCTAGCACGGGAGCAGTTCTTC.

V gene TRBV28 combines with J gene TRBJ1-5; D is undetermined. CDR1 is MDHEN, CDR2 SYDVKM, per germline. Trimming took off 7 bases at V and 0 bases at J, with 19 bases between the two ends. This CDR3 spans 17 amino acids. The DNA for the CDR3 is TGTGCCAGCACTCTACGAAGCCTGAGATATAGCAATCAGCCCCAGCATTTT. Translation: CASTLRSLRYSNQPQHF.

The sample holds a few counts of this clone. The J gene is TRBJ1-1, the V gene TRBV7-2; D uncertain. CDR3 length: 14 amino acids. V gave up 1 base and J gave up 3 bases, with 9 bases separating them. CDR1 SGHTA and CDR2 FQGNSA come from the germline V gene. The CDR3 DNA sequence: TGTGCCAGCAGCTTAGATCGGGTACACACTGAAGCTTTCTTT. Its translation: CASSLDRVHTEAFF.

The CDR3 DNA sequence: TGTGCCAGCAGTCTCGACGGCAATCAGCCCCAGCATTTT. Encoded protein: CASSLDGNQPQHF. V and J are TRBV2 and TRBJ1-5; D gene uncertain. There are 13 residues in the CDR3. The germline CDR1 and CDR2 sequences are SNHLY and FYNNEI. Trimming pared 5 bases from V and 2 bases from J, leaving 7 bases between. The variable domain in full, completed from reference TRBV2 and TRBJ1-5, reads EPEVTQTPSHQVTQMGQEVILRCVPISNHLYFYWYRQILGQKVEFLVSFYNNEISEKSEIFDDQFSVERPDGSNFTLKIRSTKLEDSAMYFCASSLDGNQPQHFGDGTRLSIL.

The chain recombines TRBV19 with TRBJ2-5; TRBD1 matches 12 bases. Per the germline V gene, CDR1 is LNHDA and CDR2 is SQIVND (reference sequence). This CDR3 region has 14 residues. After removal of 5 bases from V and 5 bases from J, the junction contained 3 bases not matched to a gene. CDR3 coding DNA: TGTGCCAGTAGTGGGACAGGGGGCGTGGAGACCCAGTACTTC. Translating it yields CASSGTGGVETQYF.

V gene TRBV12-3 or TRBV12-4 combines with J gene TRBJ1-1; no clear D. The CDR3 extends over 13 amino acids. V was pared by 3 bases and J by 2 bases, with 7 bases between. CDR3: CASSFNGNTEAFF. The DNA for the CDR3 is TGTGCCAGCAGTTTTAATGGAAACACTGAAGCTTTCTTT.

This chain connects TRBV6-5 to TRBJ1-4; no definite D call. V lost 2 bases, J lost 4 bases, and 11 bases lay in between. Per germline, CDR1 MNHEY and CDR2 SVGAGI. This CDR3 has 15 amino acids. The CDR3 nucleotides read TGTGCCAGCAGTTACAGGGCGGCTGGTAATGAAAAACTGTTTTTT. Its protein is CASSYRAAGNEKLFF.

This sequence joins TRBV9 and TRBJ2-3; D is perhaps TRBD2 (5 bases). Per germline, CDR1 SGDLS and CDR2 YYNGEE. Deletions cut 4 bases from V and 0 bases from J, with 9 bases between. The length of the CDR3 is 14 residues. CDR3 sequence (DNA): TGTGCCAGCAGCCCCAGCGGAAGCACAGATACGCAGTATTTT. Translation: CASSPSGSTDTQYF.

This rearrangement joins TRBV24-1 to TRBJ2-1; D possibly uses TRBD1 or TRBD2 (5 bases each). Trimming took 3 bases from V and 0 from J, leaving 8 bases between them. Germline V gene lookup returns CDR1 KGHDR and CDR2 SFDVKD. The CDR3 covers 15 residues. The CDR3 loop is CATSDPGSSYNEQFF. CDR3 bases: TGTGCCACCAGTGATCCAGGGAGCTCCTACAATGAGCAGTTCTTC.

V and J are TRBV5-1 and TRBJ2-7, with D hard to call. V dropped 0 bases and J dropped 2 bases, with 0 bases sitting between them. Germline V gene sequence: CDR1 SGHRS, CDR2 YFSETQ. The CDR3 contains 11 residues. CDR3 region: CASSLAYEQYF. CDR3 in DNA: TGCGCCAGCAGCTTGGCCTACGAGCAGTACTTC.

This clone was recorded only once. The CDR3 region has the DNA TGTGCCAGCAGCGTAGAGCCCGGGGGAACTGAAGCTTTCTTT. This codes for CASSVEPGGTEAFF. This chain links TRBV9 with TRBJ1-1; weak D call: TRBD1 (5 bases). Germline CDR1 is SGDLS and CDR2 is YYNGEE. CDR3 length equals 14 residues. The V gene lost 0 bases and the J gene lost 5 bases, with 11 bases spanning the gap. The complete variable domain, with remaining parts taken from reference TRBV9 and TRBJ1-1, reads DSGVTQTPKHLITATGQRVTLRCSPRSGDLSVYWYQQSLDQGLQFLIQYYNGEERAKGNILERFSAQQFPDLHSELNLSSLELGDSALYFCASSVEPGGTEAFFGQGTRLTVV.

V and J are TRBV10-3 and TRBJ2-5; TRBD2 is a possible D gene (5 bases). This CDR3 is 13 amino acids long. V was pared by 2 bases and J by 7 bases, with 11 bases between. Germline assignment: CDR1 ENHRY and CDR2 SYGVKD. This CDR3 is CAISEHQSGTQYF. CDR3 nucleotide sequence: TGTGCCATCAGTGAGCACCAAAGCGGGACCCAGTACTTC.

This clone was recorded once. The genes are TRBV7-2 and TRBJ2-2; 8 bases fit TRBD1. The germline V gene has CDR1 SGHTA and CDR2 FQGNSA. The CDR3 loop spans 13 amino acids. V lost 3 bases, J lost 8 bases, and 2 bases stayed unmatched. CDR3 loop: CASSFRGLGELFF. In nucleotides, the CDR3 is TGTGCCAGCAGCTTCAGGGGGCTAGGGGAGCTGTTTTTT.

This clone was detected a few times. The chain links TRBV19 to TRBJ1-5; 7 nucleotides match TRBD1. The germline gives CDR1 LNHDA, CDR2 SQIVND (reference sequence). The V segment lost 5 bases and the J segment 3 bases; nucleotides outside the gene matches: 10. CDR3 length: 16 amino acids. The CDR3 DNA reads as TGTGCCAGTAGTCGATCAGGGGGTTGGGCCAATCAGCCCCAGCATTTT. Its translation: CASSRSGGWANQPQHF.

This clone is a singleton in its sample. In DNA, the CDR3 is TGTGCCAGCAGCAGAGGGACGAACACCGGGGAGCTGTTTTTT. This gives the protein CASSRGTNTGELFF. The rearrangement joins TRBV2 to TRBJ2-2; tentative D call: TRBD2 (5 bases). CDR3 length: 14 residues. Germline CDR1 is SNHLY and CDR2 is FYNNEI. V lost 6 bases and J 0 bases, leaving 8 bases between the germline ends.

This chain links TRBV9 with TRBJ2-2; D not resolved. This CDR3 has 13 residues. Germline V lookup: CDR1 SGDLS, CDR2 YYNGEE. V was shortened by 3 bases and J by 4 bases, with 7 bases between the two germline ends. The CDR3: CASSATVTGELFF. The CDR3 DNA is TGTGCCAGCAGCGCCACAGTCACCGGGGAGCTGTTTTTT.

This clone was detected once. The chain has TRBV4-3 and TRBJ2-1; D might be TRBD1 or TRBD2, each matching 6 bases. Deletions cut 4 bases from V and 0 bases from J, with 22 bases between. The CDR3 runs to 19 residues. Germline V CDR1 and CDR2: LGHNA, YSLEER. The CDR3 reads CASSPFWGAEIHSYNEQFF. The CDR3 region has the DNA TGCGCCAGCAGCCCTTTCTGGGGGGCGGAAATACACTCCTACAATGAGCAGTTCTTC.

The chain links TRBV19 to TRBJ2-7; D is unresolved. The CDR3 runs 13 residues. V was clipped by 3 bases and J by 1 base, with 7 bases between them. Germline CDR1 and CDR2: LNHDA and SQIVND (reference sequence). Here the CDR3 reads CASSILNSYEQYF. The CDR3, as DNA: TGTGCCAGTAGTATTCTCAATTCCTACGAGCAGTACTTC.